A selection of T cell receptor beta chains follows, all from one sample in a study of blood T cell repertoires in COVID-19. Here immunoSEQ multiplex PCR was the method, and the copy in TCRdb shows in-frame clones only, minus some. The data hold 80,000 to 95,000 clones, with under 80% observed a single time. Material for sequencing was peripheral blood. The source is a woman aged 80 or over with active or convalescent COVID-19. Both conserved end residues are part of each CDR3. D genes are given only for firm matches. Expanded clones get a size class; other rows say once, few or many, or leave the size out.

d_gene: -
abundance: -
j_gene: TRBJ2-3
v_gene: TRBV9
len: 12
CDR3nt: TGTGCCAGCAGCGAGCCTCGGGATACGCAGTATTTT
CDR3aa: CASSEPRDTQYF

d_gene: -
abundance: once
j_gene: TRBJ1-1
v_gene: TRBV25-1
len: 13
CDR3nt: TGTGCCAGCAGTCGACAGAGTCGGACTGAAGCTTTCTTT
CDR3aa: CASSRQSRTEAFF

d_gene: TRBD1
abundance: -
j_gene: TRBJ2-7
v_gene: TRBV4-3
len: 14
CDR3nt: TGCGCCAGCAGCCTTTGGACAGGGGACTACGAGCAGTACTTC
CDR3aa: CASSLWTGDYEQYF

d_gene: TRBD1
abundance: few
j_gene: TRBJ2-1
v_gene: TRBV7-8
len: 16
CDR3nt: TGTGCCAGCAGCGTCAACGACAGGGCCTCCTACAATGAGCAGTTCTTC
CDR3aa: CASSVNDRASYNEQFF

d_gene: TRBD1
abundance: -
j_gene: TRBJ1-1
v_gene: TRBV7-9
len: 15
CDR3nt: TGTGCCAGCAGCTTTACAGGGGAAAGGGAGACTGAAGCTTTCTTT
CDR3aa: CASSFTGERETEAFF

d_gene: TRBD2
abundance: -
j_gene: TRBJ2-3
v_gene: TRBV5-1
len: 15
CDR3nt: TGCGCCAGCAGGACTAGCGGGGACCCCACAGATACGCAGTATTTT
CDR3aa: CASRTSGDPTDTQYF

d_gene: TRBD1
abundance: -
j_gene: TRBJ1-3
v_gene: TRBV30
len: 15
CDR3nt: TGTGCCTGGAGACCGACAGGGGTTTATGGAAACACCATATATTTT
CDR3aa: CAWRPTGVYGNTIYF

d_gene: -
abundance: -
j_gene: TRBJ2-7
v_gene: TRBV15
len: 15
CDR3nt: TGTGCCACCAGCAGAGATCCGGGACACCTCTACGAGCAGTACTTC
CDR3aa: CATSRDPGHLYEQYF

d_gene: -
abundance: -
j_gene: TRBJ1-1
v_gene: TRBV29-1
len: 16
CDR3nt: TGCAGCGTTGATCCCCGGCAGGCGAAACCGAACACTGAAGCTTTCTTT
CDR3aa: CSVDPRQAKPNTEAFF

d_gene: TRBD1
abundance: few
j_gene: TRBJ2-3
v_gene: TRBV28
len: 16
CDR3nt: TGTGCCAGCAGTAACCCGGGACAGGGGGCGTCGAATACGCAGTATTTT
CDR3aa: CASSNPGQGASNTQYF

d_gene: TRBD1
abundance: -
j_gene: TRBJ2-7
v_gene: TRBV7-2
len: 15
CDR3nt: TGTGCCAGCAGCTCGACCCCGGGACAGGGGTACGAGCAGTACTTC
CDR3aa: CASSSTPGQGYEQYF

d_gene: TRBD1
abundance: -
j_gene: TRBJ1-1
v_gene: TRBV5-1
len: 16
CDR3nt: TGCGCCAGCAGCAAGCTGACAGGGTCGACGAACACTGAAGCTTTCTTT
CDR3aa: CASSKLTGSTNTEAFF

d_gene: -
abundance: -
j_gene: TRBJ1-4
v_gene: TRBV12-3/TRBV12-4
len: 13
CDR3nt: TGTGCCAGCAGTTTTTCAGGGAATGAAAAACTGTTTTTT
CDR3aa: CASSFSGNEKLFF

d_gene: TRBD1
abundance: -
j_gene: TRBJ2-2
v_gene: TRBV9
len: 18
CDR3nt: TGTGCCAGCAGCGCCCGAGTCCCGGGACAGGGTCGGGGCGGGGAGCTGTTTTTT
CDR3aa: CASSARVPGQGRGGELFF

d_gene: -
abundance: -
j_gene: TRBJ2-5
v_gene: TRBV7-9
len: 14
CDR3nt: TGTGCCAGCAGCTTAATCCGGAGCCAAGAGACCCAGTACTTC
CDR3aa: CASSLIRSQETQYF

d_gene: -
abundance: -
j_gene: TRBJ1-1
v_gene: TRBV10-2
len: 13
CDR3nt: TGCGCCAGCAGTGAGTCAGGAGGTTGGGAAGCTTTCTTT
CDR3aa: CASSESGGWEAFF

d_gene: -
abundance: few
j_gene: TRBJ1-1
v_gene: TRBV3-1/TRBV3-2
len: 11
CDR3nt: TGTGCCAGCAGCCAAGCGGCTGAAGCTTTCTTT
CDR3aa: CASSQAAEAFF

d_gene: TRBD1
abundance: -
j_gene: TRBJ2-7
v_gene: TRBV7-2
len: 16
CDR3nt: TGTGCCAGCAGCTTAGTGTGGACAGGGGGAAACGACGAGCAGTACTTC
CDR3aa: CASSLVWTGGNDEQYF

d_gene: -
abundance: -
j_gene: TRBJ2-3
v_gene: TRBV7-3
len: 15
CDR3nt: TGTGCCAGCAGCTTTACAGGGTCTTCCGCAGATACGCAGTATTTT
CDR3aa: CASSFTGSSADTQYF

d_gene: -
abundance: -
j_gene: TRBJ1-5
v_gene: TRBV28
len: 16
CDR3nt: TGTGCCAGCAGCTTCTCCTCGGGGGATAGCAATCAGCCCCAGCATTTT
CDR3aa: CASSFSSGDSNQPQHF

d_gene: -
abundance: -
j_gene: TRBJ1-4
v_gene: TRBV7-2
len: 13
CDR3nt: TGTGCCAGCAGCCGGTACAGGGATGAAAAACTGTTTTTT
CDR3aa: CASSRYRDEKLFF

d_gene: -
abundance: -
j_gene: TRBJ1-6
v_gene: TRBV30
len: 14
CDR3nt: TGTGCCTGGACCACGGGCTCCTATAATTCACCCCTCCACTTT
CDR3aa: CAWTTGSYNSPLHF

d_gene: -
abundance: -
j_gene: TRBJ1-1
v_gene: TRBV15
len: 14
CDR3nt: TGTGCCACCAGCAGAGGGCTGGAGGTTACTGAAGCTTTCTTT
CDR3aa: CATSRGLEVTEAFF

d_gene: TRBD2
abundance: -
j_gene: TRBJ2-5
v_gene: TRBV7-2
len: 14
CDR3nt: TGTGCCAGCAGCTTGGGGCTAGCGGGGGCCCCCCAGTACTTC
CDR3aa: CASSLGLAGAPQYF

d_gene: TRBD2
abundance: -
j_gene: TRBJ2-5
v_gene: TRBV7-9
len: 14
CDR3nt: TGTGCCAGCAGCTACCTGATAGCGGGAGAGACCCAGTACTTC
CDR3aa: CASSYLIAGETQYF

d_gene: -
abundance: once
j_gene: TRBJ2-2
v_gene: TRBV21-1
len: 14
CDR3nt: TGTGCCAGCAGGGGGGCAGGAGCCACCGGGGAGCTGTTTTTT
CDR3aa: CASRGAGATGELFF

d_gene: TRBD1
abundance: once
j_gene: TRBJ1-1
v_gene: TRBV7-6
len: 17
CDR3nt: TGTGCCAGCAGCTTAGGGTTTTTCAGGACAGGGAACACTGAAGCTTTCTTT
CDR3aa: CASSLGFFRTGNTEAFF

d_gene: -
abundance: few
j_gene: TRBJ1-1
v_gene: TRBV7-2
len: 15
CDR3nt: TGTGCCAGCACCGGAACAGGCATGGTGAACACTGAAGCTTTCTTT
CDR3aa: CASTGTGMVNTEAFF

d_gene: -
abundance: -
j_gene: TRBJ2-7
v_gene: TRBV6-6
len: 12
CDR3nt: TGTGCCAGCAGTTACTCGGCAGGAGAGCAGTACTTC
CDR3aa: CASSYSAGEQYF

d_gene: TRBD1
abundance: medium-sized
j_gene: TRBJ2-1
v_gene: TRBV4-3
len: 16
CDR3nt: TGCGCCAGCAGCCAAGATGGACAGGGGGTATACAATGAGCAGTTCTTC
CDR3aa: CASSQDGQGVYNEQFF

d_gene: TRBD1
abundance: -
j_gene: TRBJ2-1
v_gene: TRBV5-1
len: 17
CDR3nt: TGCGCCAGCAGCCCCGCCCCGGGACAGGGGGTCTCATATGAGCAGTTCTTC
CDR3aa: CASSPAPGQGVSYEQFF

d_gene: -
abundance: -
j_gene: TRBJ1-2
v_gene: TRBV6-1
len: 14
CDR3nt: TGTGCCAGCAGTGAAGCCGGAGATTACTATGGCTACACCTTC
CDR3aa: CASSEAGDYYGYTF

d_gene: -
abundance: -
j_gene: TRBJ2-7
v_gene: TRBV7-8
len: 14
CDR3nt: TGTGCCAGCAGCTTATCAGAGTTGACTGCTGGTGTGTACTTC
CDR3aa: CASSLSELTAGVYF

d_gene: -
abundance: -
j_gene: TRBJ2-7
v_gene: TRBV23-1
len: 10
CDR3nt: TGCGCCAGCAGCCCCCTAAAGCAGTACTTC
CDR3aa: CASSPLKQYF

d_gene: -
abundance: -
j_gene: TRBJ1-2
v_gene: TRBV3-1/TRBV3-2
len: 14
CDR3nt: TGTGCCAGCAGCCAAGATCTAGTCAGCTATGGCTACACCTTC
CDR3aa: CASSQDLVSYGYTF

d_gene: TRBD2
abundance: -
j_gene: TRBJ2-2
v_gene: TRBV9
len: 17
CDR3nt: TGTGCCAGCAGCGCCCGACTAGCGGGGGTTTTCACCGGGGAGCTGTTTTTT
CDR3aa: CASSARLAGVFTGELFF

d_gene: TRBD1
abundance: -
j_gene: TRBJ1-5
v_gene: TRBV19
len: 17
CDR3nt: TGTGCCAGTCAGTGGAGTGGACAGGTCAAAAGCGGCCAGCCCCAGCATTTT
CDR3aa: CASQWSGQVKSGQPQHF

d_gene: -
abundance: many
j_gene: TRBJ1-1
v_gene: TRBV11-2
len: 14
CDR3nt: TGTGCCAGCACCAGAACATCGGGAGCCACTGAAGCTTTCTTT
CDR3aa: CASTRTSGATEAFF

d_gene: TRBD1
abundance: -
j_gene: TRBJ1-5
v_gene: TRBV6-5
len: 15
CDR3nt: TGTGCCACCTGGGACAGCGACTTTAGCAATCAGCCCCAGCATTTT
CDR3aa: CATWDSDFSNQPQHF

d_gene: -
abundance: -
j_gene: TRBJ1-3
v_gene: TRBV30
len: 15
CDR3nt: TGTGCCTGGACTGGGGGGGAGGTCTCTGGAAACACCATATATTTT
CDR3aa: CAWTGGEVSGNTIYF

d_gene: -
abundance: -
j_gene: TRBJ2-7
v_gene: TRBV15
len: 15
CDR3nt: TGTGCCACCAGCAGAGATTCCGGCCAGGGGAACGAGCAGTACTTC
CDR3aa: CATSRDSGQGNEQYF

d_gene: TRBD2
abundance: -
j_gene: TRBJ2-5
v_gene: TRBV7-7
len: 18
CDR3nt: TGTGCTAGCAGCCTCGGGACTAGCGGGGGCCCGGAAGAAGAGACCCAGTACTTC
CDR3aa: CASSLGTSGGPEEETQYF

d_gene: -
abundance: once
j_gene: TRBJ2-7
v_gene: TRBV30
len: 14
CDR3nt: TGTGCCTGGAGGGGGAGGGGGGGCCCCTACGAGCAGTACTTC
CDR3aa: CAWRGRGGPYEQYF

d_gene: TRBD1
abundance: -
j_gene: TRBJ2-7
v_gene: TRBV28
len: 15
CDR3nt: TGTGCCAGCAGTTTAGGGACAGGGGGCTTAGACGAGCAGTACTTC
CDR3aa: CASSLGTGGLDEQYF

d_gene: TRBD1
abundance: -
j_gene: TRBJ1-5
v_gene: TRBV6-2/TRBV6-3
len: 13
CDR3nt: TGTGCCAGCAGCGGACAGGGTTATCAGCCCCAGCATTTT
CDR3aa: CASSGQGYQPQHF

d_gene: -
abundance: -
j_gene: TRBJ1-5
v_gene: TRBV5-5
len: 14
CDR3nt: TGTGCCAGCAGCGCAGCAGGGGGCAATCAGCCCCAGCATTTT
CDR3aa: CASSAAGGNQPQHF

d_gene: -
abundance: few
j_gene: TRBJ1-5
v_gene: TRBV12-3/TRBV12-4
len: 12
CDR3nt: TGTGCCAGCAGTGTAAACAATCAGCCCCAGCATTTT
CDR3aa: CASSVNNQPQHF

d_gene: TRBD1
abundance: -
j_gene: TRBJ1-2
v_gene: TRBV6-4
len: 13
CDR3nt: TGTGCCAGCAGTATGGACAGGGGATATGGCTACACCTTC
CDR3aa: CASSMDRGYGYTF

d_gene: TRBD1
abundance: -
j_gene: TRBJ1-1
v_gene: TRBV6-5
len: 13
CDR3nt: TGTGCCAGCAGTTACTCCGGGACAGGGGAAGCTTTCTTT
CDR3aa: CASSYSGTGEAFF

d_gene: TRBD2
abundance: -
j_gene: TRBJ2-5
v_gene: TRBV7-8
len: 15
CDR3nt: TGTGCCAGCACACCACCGGGGGGGTACCAAGAGACCCAGTACTTC
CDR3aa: CASTPPGGYQETQYF

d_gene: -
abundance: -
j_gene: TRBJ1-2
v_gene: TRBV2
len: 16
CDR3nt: TGTGCCAGCAGGCGCAATCCAGGGACAACTAACTATGGCTACACCTTC
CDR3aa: CASRRNPGTTNYGYTF

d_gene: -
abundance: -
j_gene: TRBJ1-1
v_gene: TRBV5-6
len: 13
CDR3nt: TGTGCCAGCAGCTTCAGGATGAACACTGAAGCTTTCTTT
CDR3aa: CASSFRMNTEAFF

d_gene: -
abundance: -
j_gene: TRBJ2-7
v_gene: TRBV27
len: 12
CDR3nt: TGTGCCAGCAGTCAAGCCCCCTACGAGCAGTACTTC
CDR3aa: CASSQAPYEQYF

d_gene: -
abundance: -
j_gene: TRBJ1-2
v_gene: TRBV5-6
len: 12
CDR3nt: TGTGCCAGCAGCGCACAGCGGGGGCTCTACACCTTC
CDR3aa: CASSAQRGLYTF

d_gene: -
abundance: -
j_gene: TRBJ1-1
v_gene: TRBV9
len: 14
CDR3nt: TGTGCCAGCAGCGTCGGGGTGCTGGAGACTGAAGCTTTCTTT
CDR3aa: CASSVGVLETEAFF

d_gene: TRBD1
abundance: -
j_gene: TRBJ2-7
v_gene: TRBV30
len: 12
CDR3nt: TGTGCCTGGGGACAGGGCTCCTACGAGCAGTACTTC
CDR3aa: CAWGQGSYEQYF

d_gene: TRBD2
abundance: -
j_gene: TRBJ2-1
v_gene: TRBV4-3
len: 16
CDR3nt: TGCGCCAGCAGCCAAGGGGGGGGACGCGGGGACAATGAGCAGTTCTTC
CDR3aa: CASSQGGGRGDNEQFF